This T cell receptor beta chain originates from a study of identifying expanded T cells in peripheral blood. Study results and caveats: Approximately 1.2 clones differed between technical replicates, versus around 15 and 19 over time. Across healthy donors, higher total template counts meant significantly greater roughly 2-week count variance.

For this clone: Antigen: not known.

The germline CDR1 and CDR2 sequences are SGHVS and FNYEAQ. The CDR3 totals 12 residues. Trimming stripped 5 bases from V and 6 bases from J, with 8 bases between. During the collection period, no donor immune events like infections were recorded. The assay was immunoSEQ multiplex PCR, and TCRdb's table has in-frame clones only and misses some. The sample contains some 97,000 clones, over 70% of which appear only once. Sequencing was carried out using blood. This TCR was recovered from a person aged 18 to 75 in good health. The rearrangement joins TRBV7-6 to TRBJ2-1, with D hard to call. For the CDR3, the DNA is TGTGCCAGCAGCGCTCCGGGCAATGAGCAGTTCTTC. Translation: CASSAPGNEQFF.